This T cell receptor beta chain was sequenced for a study of blood T cell repertoires in COVID-19. Study-level background: Acute and convalescent COVID-19 specimens originated in the United States, Italy and Spain. PBMCs, B-cell-depleted T cells, or T cells were the source of the cDNA or gDNA that made up the material.

In the authors' methods: Estimated nucleated cell counts came from reference gene primer amplification. Profiling relied on immunoSEQ multiplex PCR, and the TCRdb table lists in-frame clones only, not all of them. The DNA gave D and trimming, while V, J and clone size come from that table. The data show about 490,000 clones, approximately 83% seen once. The germline CDR1 and CDR2 sequences are KGHSH and LQKENI. The J segment lost 4 bases and the V segment lost 5 bases, leaving 7 bases of the junction unmatched. The CDR3 has 14 amino acids. The receptor was derived from a human donor in a cohort sampled during active COVID-19. The specimen sequenced was peripheral blood. J is TRBJ2-5 and V is TRBV18, with 7 bases that match TRBD1. The CDR3 loop reads CASSGDRTAETQYF. In nucleotides, the CDR3 is TGTGCCAGCTCAGGGGACAGAACAGCAGAGACCCAGTACTTC.